Below are 21 T cell receptor beta chains sequenced from a single sample in a study of identical twins. MiXCR, run by TCRdb on the 5' RACE reads, gives a single entry per CDR3 protein. The table lists some 560,000 distinct CDR3 sequences, around a tenth of them singletons, with approximately 3% in the top ten. These records were also assigned to another study, of yellow fever vaccine responses in identical twins.

Specimen: PBMCs. These receptors all stem from a woman in her late teens or twenties in good health.

This clonotype appeared many times. The V gene is TRBV5-1, the J gene TRBJ2-7; D not resolved. The germline V and J ends were trimmed by 2 bases and 5 bases, with 8 bases remaining between them. The CDR3 loop spans 12 amino acids. Germline values: CDR1 SGHRS, CDR2 YFSETQ. CDR3 region: CASSFGYNEQYF. CDR3 coding DNA: TGCGCCAGCAGCTTCGGATACAACGAGCAGTACTTC. Filled out from reference TRBV5-1 and TRBJ2-7, the complete variable domain reads KAGVTQTPRYLIKTRGQQVTLSCSPISGHRSVSWYQQTPGQGLQFLFEYFSETQRNKGNFPGRFSGRQFSNSRSEMNVSTLELGDSALYLCASSFGYNEQYFGPGTRLTVT.

The V gene is TRBV27, the J gene TRBJ1-1; D perhaps matches TRBD1 (6 bases). Germline-derived CDR1 and CDR2 are MNHEY and SMNVEV (reference sequence). Trimming took 2 bases from V and 4 from J, leaving 11 bases between them. This CDR3 comprises 14 residues. The CDR3 here is CASSLRGRGTEAFF. In DNA form, the CDR3 reads TGTGCCAGCAGTTTACGGGGCAGGGGCACTGAAGCTTTCTTT.

This clonotype has a count of ten or more. For the CDR3, the DNA is TGTGCCAGCAGCCCAGGGTTAGGTAGCAATCAGCCCCAGCATTTT. It is translated as CASSPGLGSNQPQHF. V usage is TRBV7-8 and J usage is TRBJ1-5; D might be TRBD1 (5 bases). In germline, CDR1 is SGHVS, CDR2 FQNEAQ. V was cut by 5 bases and J by 0 bases, with 11 bases left in between. The CDR3 is 15 residues long.

This clonotype occurred many times. The genes are TRBV20-1 and TRBJ1-1; no clear D. The CDR3 runs to 17 residues. V lost 0 bases and J 1 base, leaving 18 bases between the germline ends. Looked up from germline, CDR1 is DFQATT and CDR2 is SNEGSKA (reference sequence). CDR3 coding DNA: TGCAGTGCTAGAGATCCGTCGAAGGCGCTGGGGAACACTGAAGCTTTCTTT. As protein: CSARDPSKALGNTEAFF.

This clonotype occurred many times. The J gene is TRBJ2-5, the V gene TRBV20-1; D ambiguous. This CDR3 spans 8 amino acids. Germline V lookup: CDR1 DFQATT, CDR2 SNEGSKA (reference sequence). V was clipped by 6 bases and J by 4 bases, with 0 bases between them. The CDR3 spells CSAETQYF. CDR3 nucleotides: TGCAGTGCAGAGACCCAGTACTTC.

V is TRBV6-5 and J is TRBJ1-5; D unclear. The V end was cut by 0 bases, the J end by 7 bases, with 10 bases between. The length of the CDR3 is 14 residues. Germline CDR1 and CDR2: MNHEY and SVGAGI. DNA of the CDR3: TGTGCCAGCAGTTACTCTGCCTCGGGGCAGCCCCAGCATTTT. Its protein product is CASSYSASGQPQHF.

The sample holds many counts of this clonotype. The CDR3: CASSRPEGGNTGELFF. The CDR3 DNA sequence: TGTGCCAGCAGCCGCCCCGAAGGGGGAAACACCGGGGAGCTGTTTTTT. This rearrangement joins TRBV4-2 to TRBJ2-2, with a weak D call TRBD1 (6 bases). The V end was cut by 4 bases, the J end by 2 bases, with 14 bases between. The germline V gene has CDR1 LGHNA and CDR2 YNFKEQ. The CDR3 extends over 16 amino acids.

This chain links TRBV7-9 with TRBJ2-7; D unclear. Trimming removed 6 bases from V and 1 base from J, with 16 bases in between. The CDR3 covers 15 residues. Germline V CDR1 and CDR2: SEHNR, FQNEAQ (reference sequence). CDR3 nucleotide sequence: TGTGCCAGCAGGCCGAGCGTAGTAGATTCCTACGAGCAGTACTTC. Amino acid sequence: CASRPSVVDSYEQYF. Full variable domain (remainder filled in from reference TRBV7-9 and TRBJ2-7): DTGVSQNPRHKITKRGQNVTFRCDPISEHNRLYWYRQTLGQGPEFLTYFQNEAQLEKSRLLSDRFSAERPKGSFSTLEIQRTEQGDSAMYLCASRPSVVDSYEQYFGPGTRLTVT.

This clonotype has ten or more counts. The genes are TRBV29-1 and TRBJ2-5; D is uncertain. Trimming took off 7 bases at V and 5 bases at J, with 17 bases between the two ends. This CDR3 has 13 residues. Germline lookup yields CDR1 SQVTM and CDR2 ANQGSEA. CDR3 amino acids: CSAMGGFGETQYF. CDR3 DNA: TGCAGCGCAATGGGTGGATTCGGGGAGACCCAGTACTTC.

This clonotype was observed a few times. The rearrangement links TRBV4-2 to TRBJ2-3; 12 nucleotides line up with TRBD2. The CDR3 runs 18 residues. The J segment lost 4 bases and the V segment lost 0 bases, leaving 8 bases of the junction unmatched. Germline V gene data show CDR1 as LGHNA and CDR2 as YNFKEQ. The CDR3 sequence is CASSQDSLAGGLADTQYF. The CDR3 DNA sequence: TGTGCCAGCAGCCAAGATTCCCTAGCGGGGGGGCTAGCAGATACGCAGTATTTT.

This clonotype showed up just a few times. V is TRBV27 and J is TRBJ2-7, with a weak D call TRBD2 (7 bases). Trimming cost V 9 bases and J 0 bases, with 12 bases left between them. The CDR3 length is 13 residues. Germline CDR1 and CDR2: MNHEY and SMNVEV (reference sequence). CDR3 coding DNA: TGTGCCAGTAGGGGGGGGTACTCCTACGAGCAGTACTTC. Encoded protein: CASRGGYSYEQYF.

This clonotype was found a few times. J is TRBJ1-1 and V is TRBV18; D ambiguous. This CDR3 has 13 amino acids. The germline gives CDR1 KGHSH, CDR2 LQKENI. V lost 1 base, J lost 6 bases, and 9 bases lay in between. CDR3 region: CASSPQDRAEAFF. CDR3 DNA: TGTGCCAGCTCACCACAGGATCGGGCTGAAGCTTTCTTT.

In its sample, this clonotype was seen a few times. J is TRBJ2-2 and V is TRBV11-2; maybe TRBD2 (5 bases). Deletions cut 5 bases from V and 4 bases from J, with 14 bases between. From germline, CDR1 is SGHAT and CDR2 FQNNGV. The CDR3 runs 15 residues. CDR3 protein: CASSPEGQITGELFF. CDR3 DNA sequence: TGTGCCAGCAGCCCAGAGGGCCAGATCACCGGGGAGCTGTTTTTT.

The chain recombines TRBV7-9 with TRBJ1-1, with D unresolved. Germline CDR1 SEHNR, CDR2 FQNEAQ (reference sequence). Trimming took 5 bases from V and 5 from J, leaving 15 bases between them. CDR3 length: 14 residues. CDR3 nucleotides: TGTGCCAGCAGCCGCCAGGCCCTGGGGACTGAAGCTTTCTTT. This encodes CASSRQALGTEAFF.

The chain links TRBV4-3 to TRBJ1-1; D gene ambiguous. The CDR3 consists of 15 residues. Germline-derived CDR1 and CDR2 are LGHNA and YSLEER. Trimming shortened V by 0 bases and J by 0 bases, and 8 bases separated the two germline ends. The CDR3 sequence: CASSQEPIVNTEAFF. CDR3 sequence (DNA): TGCGCCAGCAGCCAAGAACCGATTGTGAACACTGAAGCTTTCTTT.

Concerning this clonotype: This clone may be a read error of a much larger clone one base away. The CDR3 sequence is CASRPLADAYNEQFF. CDR3 DNA sequence: TGTGCCAGCAGACCACTAGCGGACGCCTACAATGAGCAGTTCTTC. The chain joins TRBV7-2 to TRBJ2-1; 8 positions match TRBD2. V gave up 6 bases and J gave up 2 bases; unmatched junction bases: 6. CDR1 and CDR2 (germline): SGHTA, FQGNSA. The CDR3 covers 15 residues.

The genes are TRBV10-3 and TRBJ2-3, with 8 bases aligning to TRBD2. The CDR3 is 17 residues long. The germline V gene encodes CDR1 ENHRY and CDR2 SYGVKD. Losses at the gene ends were 4 bases for V and 3 bases for J; bases not matched to a gene: 12. The DNA of the CDR3 is TGTGCCATCAGTGGATTCTCGGAGCGGGAGAGGACAGATACGCAGTATTTT. It yields the protein CAISGFSERERTDTQYF.

This clonotype was seen a few times. The chain combines TRBV6-2 or TRBV6-3 with TRBJ1-5; D unclear. Germline values: CDR1 MNHEY, CDR2 SVGEGT. V shed 2 bases and J shed 7 bases, with 12 bases lying between them. The CDR3 contains 14 residues. The CDR3: CASSYTAGGQPQHF. DNA for the CDR3: TGTGCCAGCAGTTACACGGCAGGTGGGCAGCCCCAGCATTTT.

This clonotype appeared a few times. The V and J genes are TRBV6-2 or TRBV6-3 and TRBJ2-2; a possible D gene is TRBD2 (7 bases). This CDR3 has 13 amino acids. The V end lost 10 bases, the J end lost 6 bases, and 15 bases lay between the germline ends. The germline gives CDR1 MNHEY, CDR2 SVGEGT. CDR3 in amino acids: CATGHGGPGELFF. CDR3 DNA: TGTGCCACGGGGCACGGGGGGCCCGGGGAGCTGTTTTTT.

This clonotype has ten or more counts. This chain connects TRBV12-3 or TRBV12-4 to TRBJ2-7, with TRBD1 as a possible D gene (6 bases). The CDR3 consists of 12 residues. V lost 4 bases, J lost 5 bases, and 9 bases lay in between. Here the CDR3 reads CASSSYRDEQYF. The CDR3 DNA reads as TGTGCCAGCAGTTCTTACAGGGACGAGCAGTACTTC.

The chain recombines TRBV12-3 or TRBV12-4 with TRBJ2-1; a weak D match, TRBD2 (5 bases). The CDR3 runs to 14 residues. Deletions cut 7 bases from V and 0 bases from J, with 10 bases between. CDR3 bases: TGTGCCAGCACGGGGAACCCCTCCTACAATGAGCAGTTCTTC. Its translation: CASTGNPSYNEQFF.